This TCR beta chain emerged from a study of beta chain features in type 1 diabetes. Study-level background: The patient and healthy donor groups were comparable for age, gender and cell yields. All of the samples together had roughly 98 million sorted cells examined.

With respect to this clone: In the same sample, other DNA sequences code for this CDR3.

The study reverse transcribed the entire isolated RNA, so it sequenced expressed TCRB transcripts. Some clones are missing from TCRdb's copy, which holds only in-frame ones; the method was immunoSEQ multiplex PCR. The data hold around 430,000 clones, with approximately 30% observed a single time. The CDR3 runs to 14 residues. Germline lookup yields CDR1 SGHNT and CDR2 YYREEE (reference sequence). The V and J ends lost 1 base and 2 bases respectively, with 8 bases between them. This chain joins TRBV5-4 and TRBJ2-3; no reliable D call. The sequencing input was naive CD4+ T cells from blood. The source is a man between 18 and 35 years old in good health. The chain's CDR3 is CASSLSGYTDTQYF. The DNA of the CDR3 is TGTGCCAGCAGCTTGTCCGGGTACACAGATACGCAGTATTTT.